A single sample is the source of the 14 T cell receptor beta chains below, sequenced in a study of shared clonotypes between healthy human individuals. Generated by immunoSEQ multiplex PCR, the TCRdb table keeps only in-frame clones and is missing some. The data show some 240,000 clones, with 65% seen just once and more than 9.5% held by the top ten. The sequenced material came from memory CD4+ T cells sorted from blood. As for subset: CD45RA-negative fraction. These receptors came from a man aged 25 to 45 in good health.

V and J are TRBV14 and TRBJ2-2; either TRBD1 or TRBD2 may fit D (5 bases each). CDR3 length: 17 residues. Germline values: CDR1 SGHDN, CDR2 FVKESK. Trimming removed 5 bases at V and 4 bases at J, with 20 bases between. In DNA form, the CDR3 reads TGTGCCAGCAGCTCTTACCCCGGGACGGACCTCACCGGGGAGCTGTTTTTT. This gives the protein CASSSYPGTDLTGELFF.

The chain is built from TRBV7-2 and TRBJ2-3; perhaps TRBD2 as D (5 bases). CDR3 length: 13 amino acids. V was cut by 1 base and J by 6 bases, with 8 bases left in between. In germline, CDR1 is SGHTA, CDR2 FQGNSA. The CDR3 protein is CASSLERADTQYF. DNA for the CDR3: TGTGCCAGCAGCTTAGAGAGGGCGGATACGCAGTATTTT.

The chain recombines TRBV25-1 with TRBJ2-1; 7 nucleotides match TRBD1. J gave up 8 bases and V 6 bases, and 4 bases lay outside the gene matches. Germline assignment: CDR1 MGHDK and CDR2 SYGVNS. The CDR3 consists of 12 residues. CDR3 loop: CASRTGIYEQFF. The CDR3 DNA is TGTGCCAGCAGGACAGGGATATATGAGCAGTTCTTC.

This clone was counted between two and nine times. This chain uses TRBV10-1 with TRBJ2-5; D is unclear. Germline V CDR1 and CDR2: WNHNN, SYGVQD (reference sequence). V gave up 2 bases and J gave up 6 bases, with 10 bases separating them. There are 13 residues in the CDR3. CDR3: CASSEGVEQTQYF. The CDR3 bases are TGCGCCAGCAGTGAGGGGGTGGAACAGACCCAGTACTTC.

The chain links TRBV9 to TRBJ2-2; D call uncertain. From germline, CDR1 is SGDLS and CDR2 YYNGEE. The CDR3 has 12 residues. Deletions cut 0 bases from V and 7 bases from J, with 4 bases between. The CDR3 region is CASSVAGGELFF. The CDR3 nucleotides read TGTGCCAGCAGCGTAGCTGGCGGGGAGCTGTTTTTT.

The V and J genes are TRBV29-1 and TRBJ2-3; possible D gene TRBD2, 5 bases. Deletions cut 2 bases from V and 2 bases from J, with 11 bases between. Germline V gene lookup returns CDR1 SQVTM and CDR2 ANQGSEA. The CDR3 loop spans 14 amino acids. CDR3 bases: TGCAGCGTTGAATTGGCGGAGGCCACAGATACGCAGTATTTT. It is translated as CSVELAEATDTQYF.

This chain links TRBV15 with TRBJ2-2; a possible D gene is TRBD1 (6 bases). From germline, CDR1 is LNHNV and CDR2 YYDKDF (reference sequence). The V end lost 7 bases, the J end lost 8 bases, and 17 bases lay between the germline ends. The CDR3 extends over 14 amino acids. The CDR3 nucleotides are TGTGCCACCAAAATTGGACAGTGGGAAGGGGAGCTGTTTTTT. Translated, it gives CATKIGQWEGELFF.

The rearrangement links TRBV11-1 to TRBJ2-1; 10 bases map to TRBD2. This CDR3 is 15 amino acids long. The V gene's germline CDR1 is SGHAT and CDR2 FQDESV (reference sequence). The V segment lost 2 bases and the J segment 4 bases; nucleotides outside the gene matches: 2. The CDR3 protein is CASSLQTSGYNEQFF. CDR3 sequence (DNA): TGTGCCAGCAGCTTACAGACTAGCGGGTACAATGAGCAGTTCTTC. Variable domain in full (rest from reference TRBV11-1 and TRBJ2-1): EAEVAQSPRYKITEKSQAVAFWCDPISGHATLYWYRQILGQGPELLVQFQDESVVDDSQLPKDRFSAERLKGVDSTLKIQPAELGDSAMYLCASSLQTSGYNEQFFGPGTRLTVL.

This clone came up a few times. This chain links TRBV10-3 with TRBJ2-2; D might be TRBD2 (6 bases). CDR1 is ENHRY and CDR2 is SYGVKD in the germline V gene. The CDR3 has 16 residues. Trimming left V 0 bases short and J 4 bases short, with 12 bases between. The CDR3: CAISESGLASTGELFF. The CDR3 nucleotides read TGTGCCATCAGTGAGTCAGGGCTAGCGAGCACCGGGGAGCTGTTTTTT.

The J gene is TRBJ2-1, the V gene TRBV5-1; D unclear. Trimming took off 1 base at V and 10 bases at J, with 12 bases between the two ends. The germline gives CDR1 SGHRS, CDR2 YFSETQ. This CDR3 has 13 amino acids. Here the CDR3 reads CASSLPGVDEQFF. In DNA, the CDR3 is TGCGCCAGCAGCTTGCCGGGCGTCGACGAGCAGTTCTTC.

Concerning this clone: A read error may explain this, as a much larger clone is one base away. Other nucleotide sequences in the sample specify the same CDR3. The rearrangement links TRBV11-3 to TRBJ2-2, with D unclear. Germline V CDR1 and CDR2: SGHNT, YENEEA. Trimming stripped 5 bases from V and 3 bases from J, with 4 bases between. The CDR3 is 12 amino acids. The CDR3 nucleotides are TGTGCCAGCAGCCCTTACACCGGGGAGCTGTTTTTT. Translated, it gives CASSPYTGELFF. Based on the CDR3 plus reference TRBV11-3 and TRBJ2-2, the full variable domain is EAGVVQSPRYKIIEKKQPVAFWCNPISGHNTLYWYLQNLGQGPELLIRYENEEAVDDSQLPKDRFSAERLKGVDSTLKIQPAELGDSAVYLCASSPYTGELFFGEGSRLTVL.

Concerning this clone itself: Given a much more abundant clone one base away, this may be a read error. This chain joins TRBV5-1 and TRBJ2-7; TRBD1 matches at 8 bases. With 2 bases clipped from V and 1 base from J, the junction kept 2 bases outside the gene matches. The germline gives CDR1 SGHRS, CDR2 YFSETQ. The CDR3 spans 14 residues. The CDR3 DNA reads as TGCGCCAGCAGCTTTGGGGACAGGTCCTACGAGCAGTACTTC. This encodes CASSFGDRSYEQYF.

The chain links TRBV11-2 to TRBJ2-7, with 8 bases matching TRBD2. The V gene's germline CDR1 is SGHAT and CDR2 FQNNGV. The J segment lost 5 bases and the V segment lost 5 bases, leaving 11 bases of the junction unmatched. There are 15 residues in the CDR3. The CDR3 DNA follows: TGTGCCAGCAGCCCTTCGGGAGGGCCGTTTAACGAGCAGTACTTC. Translated: CASSPSGGPFNEQYF.

The gene calls are TRBV9 and TRBJ2-1, with TRBD2 matching 9 bases. J gave up 1 base and V 3 bases, and 5 bases lay outside the gene matches. The germline CDR1 and CDR2 sequences are SGDLS and YYNGEE. The CDR3 contains 16 residues. CDR3 nucleotides: TGTGCCAGCAGCGCAAAAGCGGGAGGTTCCTACAATGAGCAGTTCTTC. This gives the protein CASSAKAGGSYNEQFF.